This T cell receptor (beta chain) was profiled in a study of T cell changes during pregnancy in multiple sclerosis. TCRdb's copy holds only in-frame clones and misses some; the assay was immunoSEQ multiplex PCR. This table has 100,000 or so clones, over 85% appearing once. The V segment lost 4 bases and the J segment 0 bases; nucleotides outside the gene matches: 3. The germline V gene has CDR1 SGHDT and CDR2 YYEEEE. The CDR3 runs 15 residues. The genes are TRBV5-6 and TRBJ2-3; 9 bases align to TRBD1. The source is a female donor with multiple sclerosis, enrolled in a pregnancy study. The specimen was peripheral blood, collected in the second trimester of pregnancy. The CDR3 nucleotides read TGTGCCAGCAGCCCGACAGGGGGTAGCACAGATACGCAGTATTTT. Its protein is CASSPTGGSTDTQYF.